Below, 29 T cell receptor beta chains from the same sample are listed, as sequenced in a study of cytomegalovirus exposure and HLA in healthy donors. Researchers ran the PCR with 60 Vbeta and 13 Jbeta primers. The table came from immunoSEQ multiplex PCR; TCRdb's copy has only in-frame clones and leaves some out. The repertoire holds 220,000 or so clones, with approximately 80% as singletons. Material: PBMCs. The receptors stem from a male donor in good health and CMV-seronegative.

This rearrangement joins TRBV10-2 to TRBJ1-5, with D possibly being TRBD1 (5 bases). The ends were cut back, 1 base at V and 6 bases at J, with 10 bases in the middle. The CDR3 has 14 amino acids. Germline assignment: CDR1 WSHSY and CDR2 SAAADI. CDR3: CASSEWGGVQPQHF. The CDR3 DNA reads as TGCGCCAGCAGTGAGTGGGGAGGGGTTCAGCCCCAGCATTTT.

The chain joins TRBV2 to TRBJ2-7, with D possibly matching TRBD2 (6 bases). Germline V gives CDR1 SNHLY, CDR2 FYNNEI. V was shortened by 7 bases and J by 4 bases, with 11 bases between the two germline ends. CDR3 length: 12 residues. The CDR3 coding sequence is TGTGCCAGCATGGTGGGGGGTTACGAGCAGTACTTC. Protein: CASMVGGYEQYF.

The table lists this clone with a few counts. The chain recombines TRBV9 with TRBJ1-4, with 7 nucleotides matching TRBD1. The V gene's germline CDR1 is SGDLS and CDR2 YYNGEE. J gave up 3 bases and V 2 bases, and 7 bases lay outside the gene matches. The length of the CDR3 is 16 residues. The DNA for the CDR3 is TGTGCCAGCAGCGTTTCCGGACAGGCCTCTAATGAAAAACTGTTTTTT. Translation: CASSVSGQASNEKLFF.

The gene calls are TRBV7-9 and TRBJ2-5, with a possible D match to TRBD2 (5 bases). The DNA end favors TRBJ2-7, so the J call may be wrong. Looked up from germline, CDR1 is SEHNR and CDR2 is FQNEAQ (reference sequence). This CDR3 has 14 residues. The CDR3 loop reads CASSAGPTKHEQYF. DNA for the CDR3: TGTGCCAGCAGCGCGGGTCCCACTAAGCACGAGCAGTACTTC.

The chain couples TRBV2 to TRBJ2-7; 12 bases are a match to TRBD2. In germline, CDR1 is SNHLY, CDR2 FYNNEI. V lost 9 bases and J lost 5; bases outside the gene matches: 2. This CDR3 comprises 12 residues. The CDR3 DNA sequence: TGTGCCAGAGGACTAGCGGGAAACGAGCAGTACTTC. Translating gives CARGLAGNEQYF. Supplemented by reference TRBV2 and TRBJ2-7, the full variable domain reads EPEVTQTPSHQVTQMGQEVILRCVPISNHLYFYWYRQILGQKVEFLVSFYNNEISEKSEIFDDQFSVERPDGSNFTLKIRSTKLEDSAMYFCARGLAGNEQYFGPGTRLTVT.

The chain carries TRBV19 and TRBJ2-2, with D perhaps matching TRBD2 (6 bases). Germline assignment: CDR1 LNHDA and CDR2 SQIVND (reference sequence). V gave up 6 bases and J gave up 7 bases, with 18 bases separating them. CDR3 length: 15 amino acids. This CDR3 is CASSGRRDGNGELFF. The CDR3 DNA sequence: TGTGCCAGTAGCGGGCGGCGGGATGGTAACGGGGAGCTGTTTTTT. The full variable domain, rest sourced from reference TRBV19 and TRBJ2-2, is DGGITQSPKYLFRKEGQNVTLSCEQNLNHDAMYWYRQDPGQGLRLIYYSQIVNDFQKGDIAEGYSVSREKKESFPLTVTSAQKNPTAFYLCASSGRRDGNGELFFGEGSRLTVL.

The chain links TRBV28 to TRBJ1-5, with 9 nucleotides matching TRBD1. Germline V lookup: CDR1 MDHEN, CDR2 SYDVKM. The CDR3 sequence is 15 residues long. V lost 6 bases to trimming and J lost 0 bases; unmatched junction nucleotides: 3. The CDR3 DNA sequence: TGTGCCAGCAGAAAGACAGGGGGTAGCAATCAGCCCCAGCATTTT. Translation gives CASRKTGGSNQPQHF.

The chain employs TRBV11-2 and TRBJ2-7, with D possibly TRBD1 on 5 matching bases. Germline CDR1 and CDR2: SGHAT and FQNNGV. The CDR3 runs to 14 residues. V gave up 2 bases and J gave up 3 bases, with 11 bases separating them. The CDR3 DNA sequence: TGTGCCAGCAGCTTATCAGGGTCTGACTACGAGCAGTACTTC. Its translation: CASSLSGSDYEQYF.

The chain recombines TRBV9 with TRBJ2-2; the match to TRBD1 covers 9 bases. The V gene end was trimmed by 2 bases and the J gene end by 2 bases; junction bases not matched to a gene: 7. Germline V lookup: CDR1 SGDLS, CDR2 YYNGEE. This CDR3 has 17 residues. The CDR3 DNA sequence: TGTGCCAGCAGCGTCCCGGGACAGGGAAAAAACACCGGGGAGCTGTTTTTT. This translates into CASSVPGQGKNTGELFF.

The chain carries TRBV5-1 and TRBJ1-4; TRBD1 is a possible D gene (6 bases). Germline-derived CDR1 and CDR2 are SGHRS and YFSETQ. V gave up 0 bases and J gave up 6 bases, with 12 bases separating them. This CDR3 has 15 residues. The CDR3 DNA follows: TGCGCCAGCAGCTTGGACACAGGGAGAGATGAAAAACTGTTTTTT. This codes for CASSLDTGRDEKLFF.

V usage is TRBV5-6 and J usage is TRBJ2-7; TRBD1 agrees at 7 bases. This CDR3 region has 15 residues. The J segment lost 3 bases and the V segment lost 2 bases, leaving 8 bases of the junction unmatched. Germline V gives CDR1 SGHDT, CDR2 YYEEEE. The CDR3 DNA follows: TGTGCCAGCAGCTTACCGGGACAGAAGAGCTACGAGCAGTACTTC. Its translation: CASSLPGQKSYEQYF.

Notes on this clone: The same CDR3 also results from other DNA sequences found in this sample. The gene calls are TRBV27 and TRBJ1-1, with no clear D. Germline lookup yields CDR1 MNHEY and CDR2 SMNVEV (reference sequence). Trimming stripped 2 bases from V and 1 base from J, with 5 bases between. The CDR3 is made up of 13 amino acids. The CDR3 loop reads CASSLRENTEAFF. CDR3 nucleotide sequence: TGTGCCAGCAGTTTACGGGAGAACACTGAAGCTTTCTTT.

This rearrangement joins TRBV19 to TRBJ2-1, with 8 bases lining up with TRBD2. V gave up 0 bases and J gave up 6 bases; unmatched junction bases: 13. Germline lookup yields CDR1 LNHDA and CDR2 SQIVND (reference sequence). There are 18 residues in the CDR3. CDR3 protein: CASSIDRASGPSPNEQFF. CDR3 DNA: TGTGCCAGTAGTATAGATCGGGCTAGCGGGCCGAGTCCCAATGAGCAGTTCTTC. Based on the CDR3 plus reference TRBV19 and TRBJ2-1, the full variable domain is DGGITQSPKYLFRKEGQNVTLSCEQNLNHDAMYWYRQDPGQGLRLIYYSQIVNDFQKGDIAEGYSVSREKKESFPLTVTSAQKNPTAFYLCASSIDRASGPSPNEQFFGPGTRLTVL.

CDR3 protein: CASRMDRGLRMRRSPLHF. The CDR3 nucleotides are TGTGCCAGCAGAATGGACAGGGGGCTCAGAATGCGGCGGTCACCCCTCCACTTT. The chain joins TRBV5-4 to TRBJ1-6, with 11 positions matching TRBD1. After removal of 5 bases from V and 10 bases from J, the junction contained 17 bases not matched to a gene. In germline, CDR1 is SGHNT, CDR2 YYREEE (reference sequence). The CDR3 has 18 amino acids.

The chain joins TRBV7-2 to TRBJ1-1; D might be TRBD1 (6 bases). Per germline, CDR1 SGHTA and CDR2 FQGNSA. The V gene lost 3 bases and the J gene lost 0 bases, with 8 bases spanning the gap. The CDR3 is 14 residues long. CDR3 in amino acids: CASSFWGLNTEAFF. CDR3 DNA sequence: TGTGCCAGCAGCTTCTGGGGGCTGAACACTGAAGCTTTCTTT.

V is TRBV5-4 and J is TRBJ2-5; D perhaps matches TRBD2 (6 bases). Germline assignment: CDR1 SGHNT and CDR2 YYREEE (reference sequence). Trimming removed 4 bases at V and 7 bases at J, with 14 bases between. This CDR3 is 13 amino acids long. CDR3 sequence: CASSPGREATQYF. The DNA for the CDR3 is TGTGCCAGCAGCCCCGGGAGAGAGGCGACCCAGTACTTC.

J is TRBJ2-2 and V is TRBV10-2, with D uncertain. From germline, CDR1 is WSHSY and CDR2 SAAADI. The CDR3 runs to 14 residues. Trimming pared 8 bases from V and 0 bases from J, leaving 10 bases between. Written as DNA, the CDR3 is TGCGCCAGCCATTATCAGGCGAACACCGGGGAGCTGTTTTTT. Translating gives CASHYQANTGELFF.

The rearrangement uses TRBV27 and TRBJ1-3; 10 bases agree with TRBD1. Germline CDR1 MNHEY, CDR2 SMNVEV (reference sequence). This CDR3 has 13 residues. J was trimmed by 16 bases and V by 4 bases; bases with no gene match: 10. The CDR3 region has the DNA TGTGCCAGCAGTTCACCGGACAGGGGGGTGTGGTATTTT. This gives the protein CASSSPDRGVWYF.

This clone is a singleton in its sample. The V call is TRBV6-5, the J call TRBJ2-1; D is possibly TRBD2 (5 bases). V lost 4 bases and J 0 bases, leaving 13 bases between the germline ends. Germline V gene lookup returns CDR1 MNHEY and CDR2 SVGAGI. CDR3 length equals 16 residues. The CDR3 is CASSLSGSTSYNEQFF. The CDR3, as DNA: TGTGCCAGCAGTTTGTCGGGGTCAACCTCCTACAATGAGCAGTTCTTC.

The V call is TRBV9, the J call TRBJ2-1, with D unresolved. CDR1 SGDLS and CDR2 YYNGEE come from the germline V gene. V was trimmed by 2 bases and J by 0 bases, leaving 9 bases between them. The CDR3 length is 15 residues. In DNA form, the CDR3 reads TGTGCCAGCAGCGTGGGCCAGAGCTCCTACAATGAGCAGTTCTTC. Its protein product is CASSVGQSSYNEQFF.

This clone was detected only once. The V and J genes are TRBV5-1 and TRBJ1-2; TRBD1 matches at 9 bases. The CDR3 runs 14 residues. V was clipped by 0 bases and J by 6 bases; unmatched bases: 3. Germline values: CDR1 SGHRS, CDR2 YFSETQ. The CDR3 DNA sequence: TGCGCCAGCAGCTTGGGACAGGGGGTCGATGGCTACACCTTC. Residues: CASSLGQGVDGYTF.

The chain uses TRBV6-5 and TRBJ2-7; D not certain. The CDR3 covers 13 residues. Per the germline V gene, CDR1 is MNHEY and CDR2 is SVGAGI. Trimming removed 9 bases from V and 4 bases from J, with 16 bases in between. For the CDR3, the DNA is TGTGCCAGGTTCGGGTTACTGCCTTACGAGCAGTACTTC. Protein product: CARFGLLPYEQYF.

This sequence joins TRBV10-2 and TRBJ1-5; possibly TRBD1 for D (6 bases). This CDR3 region has 16 residues. Trimming stripped 0 bases from V and 7 bases from J, with 16 bases between. Germline-derived CDR1 and CDR2 are WSHSY and SAAADI. The DNA for the CDR3 is TGCGCCAGCAGTGAGTCGATCGGGGGGCTGGGGCAGCCCCAGCATTTT. Translated: CASSESIGGLGQPQHF.

The chain is built from TRBV10-3 and TRBJ1-2, with 9 bases matching TRBD1. With V trimmed by 2 bases and J by 8 bases, 15 bases remained unmatched. Germline V gene sequence: CDR1 ENHRY, CDR2 SYGVKD. The CDR3 is made up of 17 amino acids. CDR3 in DNA: TGTGCCATCAGTGAGACCCAGGTCCGGGACAGGGTAAACGGCTACACCTTC. Its translation is CAISETQVRDRVNGYTF.

This chain joins TRBV21-1 and TRBJ1-1; the D call in the table, TRBD1, was not verified against the DNA. TRBV21-1 represents a pseudogene. The length of the CDR3 is 19 residues. DNA for the CDR3: TGTGCCAGCAGCGGAAAATATAACGTCGAGGACAGGGGTGAAACGGAAGCTTTCTTT. Protein product: CASSGKYNVEDRGETEAFF.

This chain joins TRBV7-9 and TRBJ2-3, with D maybe TRBD2 (5 bases). The CDR3 is 15 residues long. The germline CDR1 and CDR2 sequences are SEHNR and FQNEAQ (reference sequence). The V end lost 5 bases, the J end lost 3 bases, and 15 bases lay between the germline ends. CDR3 sequence: CASSPGGLKTDTQYF. For the CDR3, the DNA is TGTGCCAGCAGCCCCGGCGGGTTGAAGACAGATACGCAGTATTTT.

The chain combines TRBV18 with TRBJ2-1, with 7 bases fitting TRBD1. The ends lost 4 bases at V and 6 bases at J; junction bases unmatched: 12. CDR1 is KGHSH and CDR2 is LQKENI in the germline V gene. This CDR3 region has 16 residues. CDR3 coding DNA: TGTGCCAGCTCACGACCCGGACAGGCGGGCAGCAATGAGCAGTTCTTC. Translated, it gives CASSRPGQAGSNEQFF. Complete variable domain (other parts from reference TRBV18 and TRBJ2-1): NAGVMQNPRHLVRRRGQEARLRCSPMKGHSHVYWYRQLPEEGLKFMVYLQKENIIDESGMPKERFSAEFPKEGPSILRIQQVVRGDSAAYFCASSRPGQAGSNEQFFGPGTRLTVL.

This clone was picked up a small number of times. The chain joins TRBV6-1 to TRBJ2-7, with TRBD2 matching 11 bases. V gave up 7 bases and J gave up 3 bases; unmatched junction bases: 8. The CDR3 is 15 residues long. The V gene's germline CDR1 is MNHNS and CDR2 SASEGT. CDR3 in amino acids: CASIAGGPGNYEQYF. DNA of the CDR3: TGTGCCAGCATAGCGGGAGGGCCCGGAAACTACGAGCAGTACTTC.

V and J are TRBV2 and TRBJ2-3; 10 nucleotides agree with TRBD2. The CDR3 loop spans 16 amino acids. With 8 bases clipped from V and 1 base from J, the junction kept 9 bases outside the gene matches. Germline CDR1 reads SNHLY; CDR2 reads FYNNEI. The CDR3 region has the DNA TGTGCCAGCTCAGGGGGAGCGGGAGGGGGCACAGATACGCAGTATTTT. This translates into CASSGGAGGGTDTQYF.